Listed below are T cell receptor beta chains from one sample, sequenced in a study of graft-versus-host responses after intestinal transplantation. The assay was immunoSEQ multiplex PCR, and TCRdb's table has in-frame clones only and misses some. The sample yields about 150,000 clones, about nine tenths seen once. No antigen has been identified for these receptors. Here the sequenced sample was unstimulated CD4+ T cells sorted from spleen or lymph node cells, taken before intestinal transplant. Receptor source: a human donor who received an intestinal transplant. The CDR3 runs from the conserved cysteine through the conserved F or W. The order of the fields is clone size, J gene, D gene, V gene, CDR3 DNA, CDR3 protein. A D gene is named only where the DNA matches it firmly. Rows give clone size only sometimes, using once, few, many, or a class for an expanded clone.

clone_size: once; j_call: TRBJ2-3; d_call: NA; v_call: TRBV9; cdr3_nt: TGTGCCAGCAGCGCGGGACCCCGGGCTACATCCACAGATACGCAGTATTTT; cdr3_aa: CASSAGPRATSTDTQYF
clone_size: NA; j_call: TRBJ2-5; d_call: NA; v_call: TRBV7-2; cdr3_nt: TGTGCCAGCAGCTTAGGGGGAGAAGAGACCCAGTACTTC; cdr3_aa: CASSLGGEETQYF
clone_size: NA; j_call: TRBJ1-1; d_call: NA; v_call: TRBV28; cdr3_nt: TGTGCCAGCAGTTTAAGTGGCAAACAAGGGAAGGAAGCTTTCTTT; cdr3_aa: CASSLSGKQGKEAFF
clone_size: NA; j_call: TRBJ2-1; d_call: TRBD2; v_call: TRBV5-1; cdr3_nt: TGCGCCAGCAGCCTGGGGCCCGGGACTAGCGGGACATATGAGCAGTTCTTC; cdr3_aa: CASSLGPGTSGTYEQFF
clone_size: NA; j_call: TRBJ1-5; d_call: NA; v_call: TRBV7-9; cdr3_nt: TGTGCCAGCAGCCTATTGAATCAGCCCCAGCATTTT; cdr3_aa: CASSLLNQPQHF
clone_size: NA; j_call: TRBJ2-5; d_call: NA; v_call: TRBV11-2; cdr3_nt: TGTGCCAGCAGCTTAGTACCGGAAGTTGAGACCCAGTACTTC; cdr3_aa: CASSLVPEVETQYF
clone_size: once; j_call: TRBJ2-1; d_call: TRBD2; v_call: TRBV4-2; cdr3_nt: TGTGCCAGCAGCCAAGATCTAGCGGGAGGCCGGGCGGAGCAGTTCTTC; cdr3_aa: CASSQDLAGGRAEQFF
clone_size: NA; j_call: TRBJ1-5; d_call: NA; v_call: TRBV25-1; cdr3_nt: TGTGCCAGCAGTGGGACGGGGGGAAGCAATCAGCCCCAGCATTTT; cdr3_aa: CASSGTGGSNQPQHF
clone_size: NA; j_call: TRBJ1-5; d_call: NA; v_call: TRBV27; cdr3_nt: TGTGCCAGCAGTATTAATCGGGGGACGGGGGGCAATCAGCCCCAGCATTTT; cdr3_aa: CASSINRGTGGNQPQHF
clone_size: NA; j_call: TRBJ2-1; d_call: NA; v_call: TRBV6-1; cdr3_nt: TGTGCCAGCAGTGAGGGTAGCGGCTACAATGAGCAGTTCTTC; cdr3_aa: CASSEGSGYNEQFF
clone_size: NA; j_call: TRBJ1-2; d_call: NA; v_call: TRBV25-1; cdr3_nt: TGTGCCAGCAGTGAATATTGGGGGTGGGGCTACACCTTC; cdr3_aa: CASSEYWGWGYTF
clone_size: NA; j_call: TRBJ2-7; d_call: NA; v_call: TRBV2; cdr3_nt: TGTGCCAGCAGTGTTGAAGGCTTTGACGAGCAGTACTTC; cdr3_aa: CASSVEGFDEQYF
clone_size: NA; j_call: TRBJ2-1; d_call: NA; v_call: TRBV7-3; cdr3_nt: TGTGCCAGCAGCAGTAGGACTACCAATGAGCAGTTCTTC; cdr3_aa: CASSSRTTNEQFF
clone_size: few; j_call: TRBJ2-3; d_call: NA; v_call: TRBV6-6; cdr3_nt: TGTGCCAGCAGTACGAGTATAACGCGAGGCGATACGCAGTATTTT; cdr3_aa: CASSTSITRGDTQYF
clone_size: NA; j_call: TRBJ2-7; d_call: NA; v_call: TRBV19; cdr3_nt: TGTGCCTGTAGTTGGGCCGGACCAGCCTACGAGCAGTACTTC; cdr3_aa: CACSWAGPAYEQYF
clone_size: NA; j_call: TRBJ2-7; d_call: TRBD2; v_call: TRBV4-1; cdr3_nt: TGCGCCAGCAGCCGCCCCGGGACTAGCGGCTACGAGCAGTACTTC; cdr3_aa: CASSRPGTSGYEQYF
clone_size: NA; j_call: TRBJ2-2; d_call: TRBD2; v_call: TRBV4-1; cdr3_nt: TGCGCCAGCAGCCAAGATCGGAGACTAGCTCTTAACACCGGGGAGCTGTTTTTT; cdr3_aa: CASSQDRRLALNTGELFF
clone_size: NA; j_call: TRBJ2-7; d_call: TRBD1; v_call: TRBV7-2; cdr3_nt: TGTGCCAGCAGCTTAGTCAGGGGGTACGAGCAGTACTTC; cdr3_aa: CASSLVRGYEQYF
clone_size: NA; j_call: TRBJ2-3; d_call: NA; v_call: TRBV11-3; cdr3_nt: TGTGCCAGCAGCTCTCGACACGGAGATACGCAGTATTTT; cdr3_aa: CASSSRHGDTQYF
clone_size: NA; j_call: TRBJ1-5; d_call: NA; v_call: TRBV5-5; cdr3_nt: TGTGCCAGCAGCGTGCGACAGAATCAGCCCCAGCATTTT; cdr3_aa: CASSVRQNQPQHF
clone_size: NA; j_call: TRBJ2-5; d_call: NA; v_call: TRBV2; cdr3_nt: TGTGCCAGCAATTGGGACTTGCAAGAGACCCAGTACTTC; cdr3_aa: CASNWDLQETQYF
clone_size: NA; j_call: TRBJ1-1; d_call: NA; v_call: TRBV7-3; cdr3_nt: TGTGCCAGCAGCTTAACGCGAGGGCTTGAAGCTTTCTTT; cdr3_aa: CASSLTRGLEAFF
clone_size: NA; j_call: TRBJ2-1; d_call: TRBD1; v_call: TRBV18; cdr3_nt: TGTGCCAGCTCTTCCGGACAGGGGGCGCAGAATGAGCAGTTCTTC; cdr3_aa: CASSSGQGAQNEQFF
clone_size: NA; j_call: TRBJ2-1; d_call: TRBD2; v_call: TRBV7-9; cdr3_nt: TGTGCCAGCAGCTCAGGAGCTAGCGGGTGGCAGTTCTTC; cdr3_aa: CASSSGASGWQFF
clone_size: once; j_call: TRBJ2-7; d_call: NA; v_call: TRBV7-2; cdr3_nt: TGTGCCAGCAGCGCTAAATACGAGCAGTACTTC; cdr3_aa: CASSAKYEQYF
clone_size: NA; j_call: TRBJ1-2; d_call: NA; v_call: TRBV4-1; cdr3_nt: TGCGCCAGCAGCCAAGGAGTACGGGGCTACACCTTC; cdr3_aa: CASSQGVRGYTF
clone_size: NA; j_call: TRBJ2-3; d_call: TRBD2; v_call: TRBV28; cdr3_nt: TGTGCCAGCAGTTTTACTTATAGCGGGAGGAACACAGATACGCAGTATTTT; cdr3_aa: CASSFTYSGRNTDTQYF
clone_size: NA; j_call: TRBJ2-7; d_call: TRBD1; v_call: TRBV10-3; cdr3_nt: TGTGCCACCCGTTATCCCTACCAGACAGGGGGCTACGAGCAGTACTTC; cdr3_aa: CATRYPYQTGGYEQYF
clone_size: NA; j_call: TRBJ2-7; d_call: TRBD1; v_call: TRBV6-6; cdr3_nt: TGTGCCAGCAGCCCTATCTCCGGGACAGGGCGCGAGCAGTACTTC; cdr3_aa: CASSPISGTGREQYF
clone_size: NA; j_call: TRBJ2-7; d_call: TRBD1; v_call: TRBV11-3; cdr3_nt: TGTGCCAGCAGCTTAGGCCCGGGACAGGCCTACGAGCAGTACTTC; cdr3_aa: CASSLGPGQAYEQYF
clone_size: NA; j_call: TRBJ1-4; d_call: NA; v_call: TRBV2; cdr3_nt: TGTGCCAGCAGTGAAGACAGGGACGGAAAACTGTTTTTT; cdr3_aa: CASSEDRDGKLFF
clone_size: NA; j_call: TRBJ2-2; d_call: NA; v_call: TRBV19; cdr3_nt: TGTGCCAGTAGTAGTTTCCGGGTAGGGTACACCGGGGAGCTGTTTTTT; cdr3_aa: CASSSFRVGYTGELFF
clone_size: few; j_call: TRBJ2-7; d_call: TRBD1; v_call: TRBV5-1; cdr3_nt: TGCGCCAGCAGCAAGACGGGGACAGGGGGGCCCTACGAGCAGTACTTC; cdr3_aa: CASSKTGTGGPYEQYF
clone_size: NA; j_call: TRBJ2-7; d_call: NA; v_call: TRBV28; cdr3_nt: TGTGCCAGCAGTTTTATGGACACAATCAGGGGCTACGAGCAGTACTTC; cdr3_aa: CASSFMDTIRGYEQYF
clone_size: NA; j_call: TRBJ2-1; d_call: NA; v_call: TRBV5-1; cdr3_nt: TGCGCCAGCAGCTTGTATGACAATGAGCAGTTCTTC; cdr3_aa: CASSLYDNEQFF
clone_size: NA; j_call: TRBJ1-6; d_call: NA; v_call: TRBV28; cdr3_nt: TGTGCCAGCAGTTTTGGGGGGGTGGATAATTCACCCCTCCACTTT; cdr3_aa: CASSFGGVDNSPLHF
clone_size: NA; j_call: TRBJ2-6; d_call: TRBD1; v_call: TRBV7-9; cdr3_nt: TGTGCCAGCAGCCCGGGACAGCCTGGGGCCAACGTCCTGACTTTC; cdr3_aa: CASSPGQPGANVLTF
clone_size: NA; j_call: TRBJ1-1; d_call: TRBD1; v_call: TRBV5-6; cdr3_nt: TGTGCCAGCAGCTCCTCGGGACAGGCGAACACTGAAGCTTTCTTT; cdr3_aa: CASSSSGQANTEAFF
clone_size: NA; j_call: TRBJ2-7; d_call: NA; v_call: TRBV9; cdr3_nt: TGTGCCAGCAGCGCCAGGTGGTTCGACTACGAGCAGTACTTC; cdr3_aa: CASSARWFDYEQYF
clone_size: NA; j_call: TRBJ2-3; d_call: TRBD2; v_call: TRBV6-1; cdr3_nt: TGTGCCACGTCACGGCCCAGCGGGAGGGCAGATACGCAGTATTTC; cdr3_aa: CATSRPSGRADTQYF
clone_size: NA; j_call: TRBJ2-5; d_call: NA; v_call: TRBV2; cdr3_nt: TGTGCCAGCAGCGATGCGGGAATGGAGACCCAGTACTTC; cdr3_aa: CASSDAGMETQYF
clone_size: NA; j_call: TRBJ1-4; d_call: NA; v_call: TRBV7-2; cdr3_nt: TGTGCCAGCAGCTTAGCCCCCGTGGGGAATGAAAAACTGTTTTTT; cdr3_aa: CASSLAPVGNEKLFF
clone_size: NA; j_call: TRBJ2-3; d_call: NA; v_call: TRBV9; cdr3_nt: TGTGCCAGCAGCGTAGGTATACTCCAAGGGATCAGGGCAGATACGCAGTATTTT; cdr3_aa: CASSVGILQGIRADTQYF
clone_size: NA; j_call: TRBJ1-5; d_call: NA; v_call: TRBV28; cdr3_nt: TGTGCCAGCAGTTTTGTCGGGGGCCAAGTTAGCAATCAGCCCCAGCATTTT; cdr3_aa: CASSFVGGQVSNQPQHF
clone_size: NA; j_call: TRBJ2-5; d_call: NA; v_call: TRBV7-6; cdr3_nt: TGTGCCAGCAGCCTCACGAGTAGCGTCCAAGAGACCCAGTACTTC; cdr3_aa: CASSLTSSVQETQYF
clone_size: NA; j_call: TRBJ2-5; d_call: NA; v_call: TRBV19; cdr3_nt: TGTGCCAGTAGTAGCGACAGCCCCGAGACCCAGTACTTC; cdr3_aa: CASSSDSPETQYF